The rows below give T cell receptor beta chains drawn from one sample of a study of T cell repertoires and leukemia-associated antigens. No antigen has been identified for these receptors. TCRdb fed the 5' RACE reads into MiXCR, producing one record per CDR3 protein. The sample consists of roughly 12,000 distinct CDR3 sequences, roughly two fifths of them appearing once. The material sequenced was CD3+ T cells sorted from blood and cultured. These receptors all stem from a female donor in good health. Each CDR3 is given with its conserved first and last residue. D genes are given only for firm matches. Expanded clones get a size class; other rows say once, few or many, or leave the size out.

D gene: NA
J gene: TRBJ1-1
V gene: TRBV5-1
CDR3 length: 13
clone size: NA
CDR3 protein: CASSPTENTGAFF
CDR3 DNA: TGCGCCAGCAGCCCAACAGAAAACACTGGAGCTTTCTTT

D gene: NA
J gene: TRBJ1-2
V gene: TRBV5-1
CDR3 length: 16
clone size: NA
CDR3 protein: CASRSADSLGNYGYTF
CDR3 DNA: TGCGCCAGCAGATCTGCAGACTCTCTTGGGAACTATGGCTACACCTTC

D gene: NA
J gene: TRBJ1-1
V gene: TRBV20-1
CDR3 length: 12
clone size: NA
CDR3 protein: CSAPVTGTEASF
CDR3 DNA: TGCAGTGCTCCCGTCACTGGGACTGAAGCTTCCTTT

D gene: NA
J gene: TRBJ2-7
V gene: TRBV14
CDR3 length: 15
clone size: many
CDR3 protein: CASSQDVRRRFEQYF
CDR3 DNA: TGTGCCAGCAGCCAAGATGTTAGGAGGAGATTCGAGCAGTACTTC

D gene: NA
J gene: TRBJ1-5
V gene: TRBV2
CDR3 length: 15
clone size: medium-sized
CDR3 protein: CASSEETASNQPQHF
CDR3 DNA: TGTGCCAGCAGTGAGGAAACGGCTAGCAATCAGCCCCAGCATTTT

D gene: TRBD1
J gene: TRBJ2-2
V gene: TRBV5-4
CDR3 length: 18
clone size: NA
CDR3 protein: CASSLAASGGRSAGELFF
CDR3 DNA: TGTGCCAGCAGCTTGGCAGCGTCAGGGGGCAGGAGCGCCGGGGAGCTGTTTTTT

D gene: NA
J gene: TRBJ2-4
V gene: TRBV5-1
CDR3 length: 15
clone size: few
CDR3 protein: CASSSGLLAKNIQYF
CDR3 DNA: TGCGCCAGCAGCTCGGGGTTATTAGCCAAAAACATTCAGTACTTC

D gene: TRBD2
J gene: TRBJ2-6
V gene: TRBV12-3/TRBV12-4
CDR3 length: 17
clone size: medium-sized
CDR3 protein: CASSLAGVGSGANVLTF
CDR3 DNA: TGTGCCAGCAGTCTAGCGGGAGTGGGCTCTGGGGCCAACGTCCTGACTTTC

D gene: NA
J gene: TRBJ2-7
V gene: TRBV27
CDR3 length: 13
clone size: medium-sized
CDR3 protein: CASSKSGLDEQYF
CDR3 DNA: TGTGCCAGCAGTAAATCAGGGCTCGACGAGCAGTACTTC

D gene: TRBD1
J gene: TRBJ1-2
V gene: TRBV12-3/TRBV12-4
CDR3 length: 12
clone size: few
CDR3 protein: CASNGQVYGYTF
CDR3 DNA: TGTGCCAGCAACGGACAGGTCTATGGCTACACCTTC

D gene: TRBD2
J gene: TRBJ2-1
V gene: TRBV15
CDR3 length: 17
clone size: NA
CDR3 protein: CATSRDLTGTSGNEQFF
CDR3 DNA: TGTGCCACCAGCAGAGATTTAACCGGGACTAGCGGCAATGAGCAGTTCTTC

D gene: NA
J gene: TRBJ1-5
V gene: TRBV12-3/TRBV12-4
CDR3 length: 14
clone size: medium-sized
CDR3 protein: CASSPSTGNQPQHF
CDR3 DNA: TGTGCCAGCAGTCCCAGCACCGGCAATCAGCCCCAGCATTTT

D gene: NA
J gene: TRBJ2-7
V gene: TRBV5-1
CDR3 length: 13
clone size: once
CDR3 protein: CASSLNRIDEQYF
CDR3 DNA: TGCGCCAGCAGTTTGAACAGGATTGACGAGCAGTACTTC

D gene: TRBD2
J gene: TRBJ2-1
V gene: TRBV5-1
CDR3 length: 15
clone size: many
CDR3 protein: CASSLVTSGRDQQFF
CDR3 DNA: TGCGCCAGCAGCTTGGTAACTAGCGGGAGGGATCAGCAGTTCTTC

D gene: NA
J gene: TRBJ1-5
V gene: TRBV20-1
CDR3 length: 14
clone size: NA
CDR3 protein: CSARGTPSNQPQHF
CDR3 DNA: TGCAGTGCTAGGGGGACCCCTAGCAATCAGCCCCAGCATTTT

D gene: NA
J gene: TRBJ1-6
V gene: TRBV4-3
CDR3 length: 15
clone size: NA
CDR3 protein: CASSPGVLNNSPLHF
CDR3 DNA: TGCGCCAGCAGCCCAGGGGTCCTTAATAATTCACCCCTCCACTTT

D gene: TRBD1
J gene: TRBJ1-1
V gene: TRBV18
CDR3 length: 13
clone size: many
CDR3 protein: CASSTDRGLEAFF
CDR3 DNA: TGTGCCAGCTCTACTGACAGGGGGCTGGAGGCTTTCTTT

D gene: NA
J gene: TRBJ2-1
V gene: TRBV6-6
CDR3 length: 17
clone size: once
CDR3 protein: CASSYSEEPSSYNERFF
CDR3 DNA: TGTGCCAGCAGCTACTCTGAGGAGCCCAGCTCCTACAATGAGCGGTTCTTC

D gene: NA
J gene: TRBJ1-3
V gene: TRBV7-8
CDR3 length: 14
clone size: NA
CDR3 protein: CASSPRGAGNTIYF
CDR3 DNA: TGTGCCAGCAGCCCAAGGGGGGCTGGAAACACCATATATTTT

D gene: TRBD1
J gene: TRBJ1-3
V gene: TRBV4-2
CDR3 length: 16
clone size: NA
CDR3 protein: CASSQGDSSSGNTIYF
CDR3 DNA: TGTGCCAGCAGCCAAGGGGACAGTAGCTCTGGAAACACCATATATTTT

D gene: NA
J gene: TRBJ2-7
V gene: TRBV6-5
CDR3 length: 13
clone size: NA
CDR3 protein: CASRVGSSYEQYF
CDR3 DNA: TGTGCCAGCAGGGTGGGATCCTCCTACGAGCAGTACTTC

D gene: TRBD2
J gene: TRBJ2-1
V gene: TRBV12-3/TRBV12-4
CDR3 length: 16
clone size: large
CDR3 protein: CASSLVLTSGHNEQFF
CDR3 DNA: TGTGCCAGCAGTTTAGTTTTAACTAGCGGGCACAATGAGCAGTTCTTC

D gene: NA
J gene: TRBJ2-6
V gene: TRBV5-1
CDR3 length: 15
clone size: medium-sized
CDR3 protein: CASSLGRAGANVLTF
CDR3 DNA: TGCGCCAGCAGCTTGGGACGTGCTGGGGCCAACGTCCTGACTTTC

D gene: NA
J gene: TRBJ1-6
V gene: TRBV7-3
CDR3 length: 13
clone size: NA
CDR3 protein: CASSLAFGKPLHF
CDR3 DNA: TGTGCCAGCAGCTTAGCGTTTGGGAAGCCCCTCCACTTT

D gene: NA
J gene: TRBJ2-1
V gene: TRBV5-1
CDR3 length: 13
clone size: few
CDR3 protein: CASSLREWNEQFF
CDR3 DNA: TGCGCCAGCAGCTTGCGGGAGTGGAATGAGCAGTTCTTC

D gene: NA
J gene: TRBJ2-7
V gene: TRBV5-5
CDR3 length: 15
clone size: many
CDR3 protein: CASSISTGTQTEQYF
CDR3 DNA: TGTGCCAGCAGTATCAGCACAGGGACGCAAACCGAGCAGTACTTC

D gene: TRBD2
J gene: TRBJ2-1
V gene: TRBV5-4
CDR3 length: 15
clone size: NA
CDR3 protein: CASSHGTSGSDEQFF
CDR3 DNA: TGTGCCAGCAGCCACGGGACTAGCGGGAGCGATGAGCAGTTCTTC

D gene: NA
J gene: TRBJ2-2
V gene: TRBV12-3/TRBV12-4
CDR3 length: 13
clone size: few
CDR3 protein: CASSLSRGGELFF
CDR3 DNA: TGTGCCAGCAGTTTGTCCCGTGGCGGGGAGCTGTTTTTT

D gene: TRBD2
J gene: TRBJ2-1
V gene: TRBV12-3/TRBV12-4
CDR3 length: 18
clone size: once
CDR3 protein: CASSFWSLGTSSYDEQFF
CDR3 DNA: TGTGCCAGCAGTTTTTGGAGTCTGGGGACTAGCTCCTACGATGAGCAGTTCTTC